This T cell receptor beta chain originates from a study of metastatic and nonmetastatic thyroid tumors. Study summary: Repertoire data that came from the blood and tumor or nodule tissue of malignant and benign thyroid patients were compared.

General study findings and limits: Malignant thyroid tumors reportedly had TCR beta diversity that was significantly higher than in benign nodules, in blood and tumor.

Per the original data handling: What underpinned the distant-metastasis classifier for papillary thyroid cancer was the set of CDR3 differences across clinicopathological groups. TCRdb ran MiXCR on the PCR reads. TCRdb's processing, not the authors' own work, is the source of the V and J calls. The repertoire holds about 93,000 clones, with 7.5% to 9% as singletons. Patients underwent thyroid surgery, and none had received any treatment before it. This clone was recorded at least ten times. The antigen remains undetermined. This receptor was obtained from a female donor with papillary thyroid cancer or a benign thyroid nodule (not recorded which). Some clones in this sample may be carry-over from other donors' samples. Material: blood.

CDR3 residues: CASSLGRNEKLFF. CDR3 in DNA: TGTGCCAGCAGCCTTGGGCGAAATGAAAAACTGTTTTTT. V is TRBV3-1 and J is TRBJ1-4; D not resolved. The V and J ends lost 4 bases and 5 bases respectively, with 8 bases between them. Germline V gene data show CDR1 as LGHDT and CDR2 as YNNKEL (reference sequence). CDR3 size: 13 residues. The full variable domain, with the rest looked up from reference TRBV3-1 and TRBJ1-4, is DTAVSQTPKYLVTQMGNDKSIKCEQNLGHDTMYWYKQDSKKFLKIMFSYNNKELIINETVPNRFSPKSPDKAHLNLHINSLELGDSAVYFCASSLGRNEKLFFGSGTQLSVL.